The 8 T cell receptor beta chains below all came from one sample that was sequenced in a study of CD4 T cells in relation to SARS-CoV-2 and coronaviruses. The unexposed donors gave CD4+ T cells in about 2011-2018, prior to COVID-19. Isolation of CD4+ T cells took place after around 11 days in culture. Their specific antigens are unknown. TCRdb keeps only in-frame clones here, not all; method: immunoSEQ multiplex PCR. The table has some 22,000 clones, about 81% seen once. Sample: CD4+ T cells from PBMCs, cultured in vitro. The receptors were gathered from a human donor in good health.

V usage is TRBV4-1 and J usage is TRBJ2-1; TRBD2 matches 13 bases. Germline CDR1 is MGHRA and CDR2 is YSYEKL. J gave up 7 bases and V 0 bases, and 3 bases lay outside the gene matches. This CDR3 is 16 amino acids long. CDR3 sequence (DNA): TGCGCCAGCAGCCAAGAACTAGCGGGAGGGGGTAATGAGCAGTTCTTC. Protein: CASSQELAGGGNEQFF.

The CDR3 spells CASSESGGRTGELFF. In nucleotides, the CDR3 is TGCGCCAGCAGCGAAAGCGGGGGTCGGACCGGGGAGCTGTTTTTT. The J gene is TRBJ2-2, the V gene TRBV5-1; 8 nucleotides agree with TRBD2. Germline lookup yields CDR1 SGHRS and CDR2 YFSETQ. CDR3 size: 15 residues. V was pared by 4 bases and J by 5 bases, with 7 bases of the junction left unmatched.

The V and J genes are TRBV5-1 and TRBJ2-5; D unresolved. Trimming shortened V by 1 base and J by 4 bases, and 11 bases separated the two germline ends. CDR1 SGHRS and CDR2 YFSETQ come from the germline V gene. This CDR3 is 14 amino acids long. CDR3 DNA sequence: TGCGCCAGCAGCTTGTATGTCGGAATAGAGACCCAGTACTTC. Amino acid sequence: CASSLYVGIETQYF. The variable domain in full, completed from reference TRBV5-1 and TRBJ2-5, reads KAGVTQTPRYLIKTRGQQVTLSCSPISGHRSVSWYQQTPGQGLQFLFEYFSETQRNKGNFPGRFSGRQFSNSRSEMNVSTLELGDSALYLCASSLYVGIETQYFGPGTRLLVL.

J is TRBJ2-5 and V is TRBV5-6; 10 bases fit TRBD1. The germline CDR1 and CDR2 sequences are SGHDT and YYEEEE. The trim removed 4 bases at V and 0 bases at J, leaving 3 bases unmatched. The CDR3 runs to 15 residues. In DNA form, the CDR3 reads TGTGCCAGCAGCGGGACAGGGGCCAACCAAGAGACCCAGTACTTC. It is translated as CASSGTGANQETQYF. Filled out from reference TRBV5-6 and TRBJ2-5, the complete variable domain reads DAGVTQSPTHLIKTRGQQVTLRCSPKSGHDTVSWYQQALGQGPQFIFQYYEEEERQRGNFPDRFSGHQFPNYSSELNVNALLLGDSALYLCASSGTGANQETQYFGPGTRLLVL.

J is TRBJ2-3 and V is TRBV11-2; 11 bases are a match to TRBD2. The germline V gene has CDR1 SGHAT and CDR2 FQNNGV. Germline trimming cut 3 bases from V and 3 bases from J; bases unmatched to any gene: 2. This CDR3 spans 15 amino acids. CDR3 loop: CASSLTSGTTDTQYF. The CDR3 DNA reads as TGTGCCAGCAGCTTGACTAGCGGGACTACAGATACGCAGTATTTT.

V and J are TRBV6-6 and TRBJ1-4; no firm D call. Trimming removed 6 bases at V and 8 bases at J, with 10 bases between. The CDR3 spans 12 residues. Germline CDR1 and CDR2: MNHNY and SVGAGI (reference sequence). The CDR3: CASRETNEKLFF. In DNA, the CDR3 is TGTGCCAGCAGAGAGACAAACGAAAAACTGTTTTTT.

V is TRBV6-5 and J is TRBJ1-2; tentatively, D is TRBD1 (6 bases). Trimming took 0 bases from V and 7 from J, leaving 15 bases between them. The germline V gene encodes CDR1 MNHEY and CDR2 SVGAGI. The CDR3 extends over 15 amino acids. CDR3: CASSYSIGGPRGYTF. CDR3 nucleotides: TGTGCCAGCAGTTACTCCATCGGGGGGCCTCGTGGCTACACCTTC.

The CDR3, as DNA: TGTGCCAGCAGTTACCGCCCCGACACAGATACGCAGTATTTT. This sequence encodes CASSYRPDTDTQYF. The V gene is TRBV6-2 or TRBV6-3, the J gene TRBJ2-3; D ambiguous. This CDR3 contains 14 residues. Between the trimmed V and J ends, which lost 2 bases and 2 bases, there was a span of 8 bases. Germline V gene sequence: CDR1 MNHEY, CDR2 SVGEGT.